Below are 14 T cell receptor beta chains sequenced from a single sample in a study of T cells in Graves' hyperthyroidism and ophthalmopathy (dated by TCRdb to the late 2010s). Libraries were constructed by multiplex PCR. Instrument on record: Illumina HiSeq 2000. The TCR beta CDR3 regions were amplified from the RNA transcripts. A first-round RT-PCR of the TCR CDR3 used the HTBI primer set with the Qiagen OneStep RT-PCR kit. TCRdb trimmed public reads at Q25 via fastp, called clones via MiXCR and kept in-frame beta chains. Each entry merges the rows of one CDR3 protein and shows their most common DNA and genes. This sample has around 350,000 distinct CDR3 sequences in its table, and about 14% of those were observed once. The ten largest clonotypes hold around 19% of the sample. The specimen was blood. These TCRs come from a woman aged 25-40 years with Graves' ophthalmopathy.

Turning to this clonotype: With a much larger clone just one base away, this may be a read error. This chain connects TRBV6-5 to TRBJ2-1; 11 nucleotides match TRBD2. Matching the DNA end better, TRBJ2-7 makes the J call doubtful. The CDR3 runs to 16 residues. The germline gives CDR1 MNHEY, CDR2 SVGAGI. CDR3 in amino acids: CASSYSRLAGSNEQYF. The DNA of the CDR3 is TGTGCCAGCAGTTACTCCCGACTAGCGGGGAGCAATGAGCAGTACTTC.

Worth noting for this clonotype: A much bigger clone sits one base away, suggesting this may be a read error. V gene TRBV28 combines with J gene TRBJ1-5, with 7 bases aligning to TRBD1. The CDR3 extends over 14 amino acids. Germline values: CDR1 MDHEN, CDR2 SYDVKM. The CDR3 region has the DNA TGTGCCATCAGTGGTAACAGGGGAACTCAGCCCCAGCATTTT. Translated, it gives CAISGNRGTQPQHF.

This clonotype was recorded a few times. This chain connects TRBV29-1 to TRBJ2-3; 8 nucleotides match TRBD2. With V trimmed by 6 bases and J by 0 bases, 11 bases remained unmatched. CDR1 is SQVTM and CDR2 is ANQGSEA in the germline V gene. The CDR3 is made up of 16 amino acids. Written as DNA, the CDR3 is TGCAGCGTAGCCCCCGGGGCGGGGGGTAGCACAGATACGCAGTATTTT. As protein: CSVAPGAGGSTDTQYF.

This clonotype has ten or more counts. V is TRBV20-1 and J is TRBJ1-5; D may be TRBD1 (5 bases). The CDR3 has 13 amino acids. The V end was cut by 3 bases, the J end by 7 bases, with 13 bases between. Germline V gene lookup returns CDR1 DFQATT and CDR2 SNEGSKA (reference sequence). In nucleotides, the CDR3 is TGCAGTGCTAGTTGGCAGGCAGGGCAGCCCCAGCATTTT. Translating it yields CSASWQAGQPQHF.

This clonotype has a count of ten or more. This chain joins TRBV30 and TRBJ1-1; D is uncertain. There are 15 residues in the CDR3. Per the germline V gene, CDR1 is GTSNPN and CDR2 is SVGIG (reference sequence). Trimming pared 3 bases from V and 8 bases from J, leaving 22 bases between. The CDR3 sequence: CAWRVRWRVDLEAFF. CDR3 nucleotide sequence: TGTGCCTGGAGAGTCAGGTGGAGGGTTGACCTCGAAGCTTTCTTT.

This clonotype was recorded many times. The chain carries TRBV14 and TRBJ2-7, with D unclear. This CDR3 is 12 amino acids long. Germline V gives CDR1 SGHDN, CDR2 FVKESK. The V end was cut by 1 base, the J end by 6 bases, with 7 bases between. CDR3 bases: TGTGCCAGCAGCCAAGTTGTAAGCGAGCAGTACTTC. This encodes CASSQVVSEQYF.

With regard to this clonotype: In this CDR3 the conserved last residue, phenylalanine or tryptophan, is missing, so a read error is likely. The genes are TRBV7-9 and TRBJ2-5; D is unclear. The CDR3 loop spans 13 amino acids. Trimming took off 3 bases at V and 4 bases at J, with 9 bases between the two ends. CDR1 and CDR2 from the germline V gene are SEHNR and FQNEAQ (reference sequence). This CDR3 is CASSLWAAETQYL. The CDR3 DNA reads as TGTGCCAGCAGCTTGTGGGCGGCAGAGACCCAGTACCTC.

This clonotype has at least ten counts. The V gene is TRBV4-1, the J gene TRBJ1-6; D uncertain. Trimming left V 5 bases short and J 3 bases short, with 5 bases between. CDR1 is MGHRA, CDR2 YSYEKL, per germline. The CDR3 length is 13 residues. CDR3 sequence reads: CASSNSYNSPLHF. DNA for the CDR3: TGCGCCAGCAGCAACAGCTATAATTCACCCCTCCACTTT.

This CDR3 is CAWNQGTRYQSGNTEAFF. The DNA for the CDR3 is TGTGCCTGGAATCAGGGAACACGATACCAATCAGGGAACACTGAAGCTTTCTTT. The V and J genes are TRBV30 and TRBJ1-1; D is possibly TRBD1 (5 bases). The CDR3 is 18 amino acids. Trimming took 4 bases from V and 1 from J, leaving 25 bases between them. The germline V gene encodes CDR1 GTSNPN and CDR2 SVGIG (reference sequence). Based on the CDR3 plus reference TRBV30 and TRBJ1-1, the full variable domain is SQTIHQWPATLVQPVGSPLSLECTVEGTSNPNLYWYRQAAGRGLQLLFYSVGIGQISSEVPQNLSASRPQDRQFILSSKKLLLSDSGFYLCAWNQGTRYQSGNTEAFFGQGTRLTVV.

This clonotype showed up many times. The chain links TRBV30 to TRBJ1-1; maybe TRBD1 (5 bases). The CDR3 runs to 14 residues. Germline-derived CDR1 and CDR2 are GTSNPN and SVGIG (reference sequence). The V and J ends lost 0 bases and 4 bases respectively, with 12 bases between them. The CDR3 nucleotides read TGTGCCTGGAGTGTATTGGGAGGGGCCACTGAAGCTTTCTTT. This sequence encodes CAWSVLGGATEAFF.

This clonotype has only a few counts. A clone one base away is much larger, so this may be a read error. The chain carries TRBV12-3 or TRBV12-4 and TRBJ1-5; TRBD1 matches 10 bases. The CDR3 is 17 amino acids. The CDR3, as DNA: TGTGCCAGCAGTTTTGGGAGACAGGGGGCAAGCAGTCAGCCCCAGCATTTT. This sequence encodes CASSFGRQGASSQPQHF.

This clonotype was seen repeatedly, ten times or more. The chain combines TRBV27 with TRBJ1-2, with D perhaps TRBD1 (6 bases). Per germline, CDR1 MNHEY and CDR2 SMNVEV (reference sequence). V dropped 3 bases and J dropped 7 bases, with 15 bases sitting between them. The CDR3 runs to 14 residues. CDR3 DNA sequence: TGTGCCAGCAGTTTCCTACAGGGTGTCGGTGGCTACACCTTC. It translates to CASSFLQGVGGYTF.

A remark on this clonotype: Since the CDR3 does not end with the conserved phenylalanine or tryptophan, this likely comes from a read error. The V call is TRBV28, the J call TRBJ1-2; D might be TRBD1 (6 bases). The CDR3 extends over 15 amino acids. Per the germline V gene, CDR1 is MDHEN and CDR2 is SYDVKM. Trimming cost V 3 bases and J 5 bases, with 16 bases left between them. Here the CDR3 DNA reads TGTGCCAGCAGTTTTCGGGGGCGCTTCCCTTATGGCTACACCCTC. It is translated as CASSFRGRFPYGYTL.

This clonotype was observed a handful of times. In DNA form, the CDR3 reads TGCGCCAGCAGCCAACCCTGGGACAGGGGCGATGGCTACACCTTC. The encoded protein is CASSQPWDRGDGYTF. This chain connects TRBV4-1 to TRBJ1-2; 10 bases are shared with TRBD1. CDR1 is MGHRA, CDR2 YSYEKL, per germline. The CDR3 is 15 residues long. V was pared by 2 bases and J by 6 bases, with 6 bases of the junction left unmatched.